The 5 T cell receptor beta chains below all came from one sample that was sequenced in a study of cytotoxic CD8 clonotypes in ibrutinib-treated CLL (dated by TCRdb to 2020 to 2022). The sample's time point label, decoded: 20 to 30 months on ibrutinib. Library prep was done by the immunoSEQ multiplex PCR assay. The clones in this table, taken by TCRdb from immuneACCESS, are in-frame only. Not every clone is retained; where verified, under half of the shortfall comes from an unresolved V gene, and the cause of the rest is unknown. The table for this sample lists 150,000 or so clones; roughly 88% of them were counted only once. Of the sample, 2% to 2.5% is held by the ten largest clones. The starting material was PBMCs, obtained after 24 months of ibrutinib treatment. These receptors were taken from a human donor with chronic lymphocytic leukemia.

The V and J genes are TRBV10-3 and TRBJ2-7, with 9 positions matching TRBD1. CDR3 size: 15 residues. The germline gives CDR1 ENHRY, CDR2 SYGVKD. V lost 5 bases, J lost 2 bases, and 7 bases stayed unmatched. The CDR3 spells CAISRQGVGAYEQYF. DNA of the CDR3: TGTGCCATCAGTCGACAGGGGGTAGGGGCCTACGAGCAGTACTTC.

On this clone: At one end, the junction sequence differs from germline, possibly due to a read error. This chain connects TRBV6-6 to TRBJ2-7; 9 bases agree with TRBD1. Per germline, CDR1 MNHNY and CDR2 SVGAGI (reference sequence). The CDR3 consists of 10 residues. The chain's CDR3 is CASSGTGWIF. In DNA form, the CDR3 reads TGTGCCAGCAGTGGGACAGGGTGGATCTTC.

V gene TRBV4-1 combines with J gene TRBJ2-7, with D uncertain. The V end lost 2 bases, the J end lost 4 bases, and 12 bases lay between the germline ends. Germline V CDR1 and CDR2: MGHRA, YSYEKL. This CDR3 is 14 amino acids long. The CDR3 spells CASSQTWGPYEQYF. CDR3 coding DNA: TGCGCCAGCAGCCAAACCTGGGGTCCGTACGAGCAGTACTTC.

This clone has just one count. The chain is built from TRBV6-5 and TRBJ2-5; the D is unclear. Trimming stripped 4 bases from V and 7 bases from J, with 16 bases between. This CDR3 has 14 amino acids. Germline-derived CDR1 and CDR2 are MNHEY and SVGAGI. This CDR3 reads CASSFRRPLGTQYF. The CDR3 DNA follows: TGTGCCAGCAGTTTCCGTAGACCCCTGGGGACCCAGTACTTC.

J is TRBJ1-2 and V is TRBV27, with a possible D match to TRBD1 (6 bases). Trimming removed 1 base from V and 4 bases from J, with 16 bases in between. Germline CDR1 reads MNHEY; CDR2 reads SMNVEV (reference sequence). The CDR3 length is 16 residues. CDR3 amino acids: CASSLLTGAGSYGYTF. CDR3 sequence (DNA): TGTGCCAGCAGTTTATTGACGGGGGCGGGCAGCTATGGCTACACCTTC.